A single sample is the source of the 11 T cell receptor beta chains below, sequenced in a study of PD-L1 blockade in urothelial cancer. As for time point: pretreatment peripheral blood. Using immunoSEQ multiplex PCR, the repertoire was profiled, and TCRdb retains in-frame clones only, with some absent. The profile shows tens of thousands of clones, about three quarters of them singletons. Source: PBMCs, taken around atezolizumab (anti-PD-L1) treatment. These receptors all come from a man in his 70s with urothelial cancer.

The J gene is TRBJ2-6, the V gene TRBV9; TRBD1 agrees at 7 bases. The V gene's germline CDR1 is SGDLS and CDR2 YYNGEE. J was trimmed by 2 bases and V by 3 bases; bases with no gene match: 5. This CDR3 comprises 16 residues. The CDR3 reads CASSAQGGAGANVLTF. The DNA for the CDR3 is TGTGCCAGCAGCGCGCAAGGGGGCGCTGGGGCCAACGTCCTGACTTTC.

The chain recombines TRBV9 with TRBJ2-7; possible D gene TRBD1, 5 bases. From germline, CDR1 is SGDLS and CDR2 YYNGEE. V gave up 3 bases and J gave up 2 bases, with 12 bases separating them. The CDR3 contains 14 residues. The CDR3 sequence: CASSENTGTYEQYF. The CDR3 region has the DNA TGTGCCAGCAGCGAGAATACAGGTACCTACGAGCAGTACTTC. Supplemented by reference TRBV9 and TRBJ2-7, the full variable domain reads DSGVTQTPKHLITATGQRVTLRCSPRSGDLSVYWYQQSLDQGLQFLIQYYNGEERAKGNILERFSAQQFPDLHSELNLSSLELGDSALYFCASSENTGTYEQYFGPGTRLTVT.

The V call is TRBV15, the J call TRBJ1-5; D gene ambiguous. Germline loops: CDR1 LNHNV, CDR2 YYDKDF (reference sequence). Trimming removed 6 bases at V and 3 bases at J, with 18 bases between. CDR3 size: 16 residues. CDR3 bases: TGTGCCACCAGTACGAATCCCGGGAGCTTCAATCAGCCCCAGCATTTT. Its protein is CATSTNPGSFNQPQHF.

This chain uses TRBV10-3 with TRBJ1-5; 7 nucleotides align to TRBD1. The germline CDR1 and CDR2 sequences are ENHRY and SYGVKD. This CDR3 is built from 13 residues. Trimming cost V 4 bases and J 7 bases; bases outside gene matches: 4. The DNA for the CDR3 is TGTGCCATCAGTGCCGACAGGGCGCAGCCCCAGCATTTT. Encoded protein: CAISADRAQPQHF.

This clone was observed a handful of times. J is TRBJ1-1 and V is TRBV11-1; D may be TRBD1 (5 bases). The CDR3 loop spans 13 amino acids. Germline V lookup: CDR1 SGHAT, CDR2 FQDESV (reference sequence). V was cut by 4 bases and J by 5 bases, with 11 bases left in between. CDR3 amino acids: CASSYGTSTEAFF. In DNA form, the CDR3 reads TGTGCCAGCAGCTACGGGACTTCTACTGAAGCTTTCTTT. Drawing the rest from reference TRBV11-1 and TRBJ1-1, the complete variable domain is EAEVAQSPRYKITEKSQAVAFWCDPISGHATLYWYRQILGQGPELLVQFQDESVVDDSQLPKDRFSAERLKGVDSTLKIQPAELGDSAMYLCASSYGTSTEAFFGQGTRLTVV.

CDR3 nucleotides: TGTGCCAGCAGCTTAGTGGGCCGTACCTACGAGCAGTACTTC. As protein: CASSLVGRTYEQYF. V usage is TRBV11-2 and J usage is TRBJ2-7; D unresolved. The germline gives CDR1 SGHAT, CDR2 FQNNGV. The CDR3 spans 14 residues. V lost 1 base to trimming and J lost 2 bases, with 9 bases between them.

The chain has TRBV20-1 and TRBJ2-7, with 8 bases that match TRBD1. This CDR3 has 11 residues. Germline V gene lookup returns CDR1 DFQATT and CDR2 SNEGSKA (reference sequence). V lost 6 bases and J lost 4; bases outside the gene matches: 2. The CDR3 bases are TGCAGTGCCGACAGGGGTTACGAGCAGTACTTC. The encoded protein is CSADRGYEQYF.

The V and J genes are TRBV30 and TRBJ1-2; D unresolved. The germline gives CDR1 GTSNPN, CDR2 SVGIG (reference sequence). The CDR3 has 13 amino acids. Deletions cut 3 bases from V and 2 bases from J, with 10 bases between. The CDR3 bases are TGTGCCTGGAGCGACACACGGAACTATGGCTACACCTTC. Amino acid sequence: CAWSDTRNYGYTF.

The genes are TRBV15 and TRBJ1-1; D remains ambiguous. The V end was cut by 1 base, the J end by 5 bases, with 14 bases between. This CDR3 has 15 amino acids. Germline V gene data show CDR1 as LNHNV and CDR2 as YYDKDF (reference sequence). Here the CDR3 reads CATSRGAGGGTEAFF. The DNA of the CDR3 is TGTGCCACCAGCAGAGGGGCTGGAGGAGGAACTGAAGCTTTCTTT.

This sequence joins TRBV18 and TRBJ1-5, with 8 bases matching TRBD1. This CDR3 has 17 amino acids. Germline CDR1 and CDR2: KGHSH and LQKENI. J lost 2 bases, V lost 2 bases, and 8 bases had no gene match. This chain's CDR3 is CASSPGGRGPGNQPQHF. The CDR3 DNA sequence: TGTGCCAGCTCACCAGGTGGCAGGGGGCCTGGCAATCAGCCCCAGCATTTT. The variable domain in full, with the rest retrieved from reference TRBV18 and TRBJ1-5, is NAGVMQNPRHLVRRRGQEARLRCSPMKGHSHVYWYRQLPEEGLKFMVYLQKENIIDESGMPKERFSAEFPKEGPSILRIQQVVRGDSAAYFCASSPGGRGPGNQPQHFGDGTRLSIL.

In nucleotides, the CDR3 is TGTGCCTGGAGTGTTGGGCTAGCGGGAGGCACAGATACGCAGTATTTT. Translating gives CAWSVGLAGGTDTQYF. This chain links TRBV30 with TRBJ2-3; 10 nucleotides agree with TRBD2. The CDR3 has 16 residues. Trimming took 0 bases from V and 1 from J; bases not matched to a gene: 4. From germline, CDR1 is GTSNPN and CDR2 SVGIG (reference sequence). The full variable domain, with the rest looked up from reference TRBV30 and TRBJ2-3, is SQTIHQWPATLVQPVGSPLSLECTVEGTSNPNLYWYRQAAGRGLQLLFYSVGIGQISSEVPQNLSASRPQDRQFILSSKKLLLSDSGFYLCAWSVGLAGGTDTQYFGPGTRLTVL.